This T cell receptor beta chain was captured by sequencing in a study of OX40 agonist ivuxolimab in advanced cancers. About the research overall: Participants, 82.7% male, averaged roughly 60 years of age, ranging from roughly 20 to 79. Prior checkpoint blockade (anti-PD-1, anti-PD-L1 or anti-CTLA-4) was permitted; about 40% had it. Three partial responders included one hepatocellular carcinoma patient and two cutaneous melanoma patients.

This clone is a singleton in its sample. Germline values: CDR1 MDHEN, CDR2 SYDVKM. The CDR3 spans 16 residues. Trimming removed 5 bases from V and 3 bases from J, with 20 bases in between. Sequencing used immunoSEQ multiplex PCR; TCRdb keeps in-frame clones, though not all of them. Of 65,000 to 85,000 clones listed, more than 85% were seen once; the top ten hold under 10%. The clonotype was recovered from an adult with an advanced solid tumor such as melanoma, head and neck, liver or kidney cancer. The chain recombines TRBV28 with TRBJ2-7, with TRBD2 as a possible D gene (7 bases). Sequencing was performed on CD4+ or CD8+ T cells sorted from blood, taken in a trial of the OX40 agonist ivuxolimab. The CDR3 loop reads CASSPTRGDKNYEQYF. Here the CDR3 DNA reads TGTGCCAGCAGTCCAACCCGGGGGGACAAAAACTACGAGCAGTACTTC. Filled out from reference TRBV28 and TRBJ2-7, the complete variable domain reads DVKVTQSSRYLVKRTGEKVFLECVQDMDHENMFWYRQDPGLGLRLIYFSYDVKMKEKGDIPEGYSVSREKKERFSLILESASTNQTSMYLCASSPTRGDKNYEQYFGPGTRLTVT.